This T cell receptor beta chain was found in a study of response to subunit inactivated influenza vaccine. TCRdb redid the calling of the RT-PCR reads with MiXCR, one entry per CDR3 protein. The data contain fewer than 600,000 distinct CDR3 sequences, approximately 7.7% of them singletons. J was trimmed by 2 bases and V by 3 bases; bases with no gene match: 6. This CDR3 spans 16 amino acids. The germline V gene has CDR1 GTSNPN and CDR2 SVGIG (reference sequence). Study-wide results and limits: Few new T cells, the authors suggested, are recruited by each seasonal influenza vaccination.

As for this clonotype: Its antigen is unknown.

The origin of this receptor is a man between 50 and 69 years old who received an inactivated influenza vaccine. Material: PBMCs from blood, obtained less than 30 months after vaccination. The chain combines TRBV30 with TRBJ2-2; TRBD2 agrees at 10 bases. As DNA, the CDR3 is TGTGCCTGGAGAAGGTTAGCGGGAGGAAACACCGGGGAGCTGTTTTTT. Its protein is CAWRRLAGGNTGELFF.